This T cell receptor beta chain was profiled in a study of PD-1 blockade in classical Hodgkin lymphoma (dated by TCRdb to about 2020). With regard to the full study: Nivolumab dosing was 3 mg/kg intravenously every 2 weeks, continuing until either disease progression or unacceptable toxicity. The study used TCR beta sequencing and CyTOF to define a peripheral blood immune signature of response to PD-1 blockade in classical Hodgkin lymphoma.

The Qiagen DNeasy kit was used to extract genomic DNA both from unsorted PBMCs and from the negatively selected CD4+ and CD8+ fractions. Using primers that anneal to V and J segments, immunoSEQ multiplex PCR amplified the TCR beta CDR3 regions. A synthetic immune receptor repertoire was used to minimize amplification bias, and remaining bias was computationally removed after sequencing. Per the authors' processing: Repertoire diversity was quantified as the Shannon entropy index using custom Python scripts. Unsorted, CD4+ and CD8+ repertoires were analyzed separately, except in combined analyses where CD4+ and CD8+ sequences were merged in silico. Clonal expansion was defined as at least a 2-fold frequency increase after treatment relative to C1D1, with a pseudocount of 0.5 for undetected baseline clones. Singleton clones were defined as clones with 0 or 1 copy at C1D1, and non-singleton clones were defined as clones with 2 or more copies. Clones expanded in unsorted samples were assigned a CD4+, CD8+ or unknown annotation through matching of protein sequences in sorted samples from the same patient. Diversity changes from C1D1 to C4D1 were tested in paired samples using Wilcoxon tests. TCRdb limited this immuneACCESS table to in-frame rearrangements with V and J called. A share of clones is missing; checked studies link under half to unresolved V genes, and the rest is unexplained. V and J calls and clone size follow that table, whereas D and trimming were derived from the DNA. Counted in this sample were 25,000 to 30,000 clones; 70% to 90% of them appeared once. The leading ten clones occupy 6% to 8% of the sample.

Details on this clone: The specificity of this receptor is unknown. No much larger clonotype is one base removed from it; base qualities were not supplied.

What the study reported, not specific to this receptor: By C4D1, a significant rise was seen in CD4+ TCR diversity but not in CD8+ TCR diversity (p=0.0027 vs p=0.16), and the rise was most apparent among complete responders (p=0.02). Only a single clinical trial cohort was studied, and what caused the repertoire differences, possibly disease activity or prior therapy, remained undefined. Baseline diversity similar to that of newly diagnosed patients was observed in trial patients achieving complete response, whereas significantly lower diversity was observed in partial responders and progressors. Patients starting nivolumab less than 1 year after ASCT had lower diversity and were excluded from later analyses to avoid confounding by immune reconstitution. Newly diagnosed patients were reported to have lower baseline TCR diversity than healthy donors, and relapsed/refractory patients were reported to have lower baseline TCR diversity still.

The cysteine opens and the phenylalanine closes a CDR3 of 13 amino acids. Just CDR3 DNA is preserved here, 39 bases in frame from base 1. The germline V gene (reference sequence) yields SGHNT for CDR1 and YYREEE for CDR2. Between the V and J ends, shortened by 5 bases and 5 bases respectively, the junction contains 13 bases. The sample's time point, from its label and the paper: cycle 1 day 1 (C1D1), immediately before nivolumab initiation. Every trial patient had relapsed after autologous stem cell transplantation, and cohorts A, B and C differed in prior brentuximab vedotin exposure. CD8+ T cells were purified from thawed PBMCs by magnetic negative selection with a Miltenyi CD8+ T cell isolation kit. The trial cohort was composed of 56 patients with relapsed/refractory classical Hodgkin lymphoma, for whom complete response, partial response or progressive disease was recorded as best overall response. Single-agent nivolumab was administered to trial patients in the multi-cohort phase II CheckMate 205 trial. Best overall response was determined by an independent review committee according to the 2007 International Working Group response criteria. Trial PBMCs were collected immediately before nivolumab initiation (C1D1) and during therapy at cycle 2 day 1 and cycle 4 day 1. Peripheral blood was collected in 8 mL Vacutainer Cell Preparation Tubes, from which PBMCs were isolated by centrifugation and then cryopreserved. Purified CD4+ and CD8+ fractions were generated only in cases for which an additional PBMC sample was available. Magnetically labelled cells were removed on LS columns in a quadroMACS separator, and the flow-through was retained as the purified fraction.

The receptor chain draws on TRBV5-4 and TRBJ1-1; possibly the D gene is TRBD1, per 5 matching bases. The sequences come from CD8+ T cells from blood, collected at baseline. The sequence was collected from a human donor with classical Hodgkin lymphoma. The CDR3 region: CASSYGTGTEAFF. In nucleotide form, the sequence is TGTGCCAGCAGTTATGGGACGGGGACTGAAGCTTTCTTT.